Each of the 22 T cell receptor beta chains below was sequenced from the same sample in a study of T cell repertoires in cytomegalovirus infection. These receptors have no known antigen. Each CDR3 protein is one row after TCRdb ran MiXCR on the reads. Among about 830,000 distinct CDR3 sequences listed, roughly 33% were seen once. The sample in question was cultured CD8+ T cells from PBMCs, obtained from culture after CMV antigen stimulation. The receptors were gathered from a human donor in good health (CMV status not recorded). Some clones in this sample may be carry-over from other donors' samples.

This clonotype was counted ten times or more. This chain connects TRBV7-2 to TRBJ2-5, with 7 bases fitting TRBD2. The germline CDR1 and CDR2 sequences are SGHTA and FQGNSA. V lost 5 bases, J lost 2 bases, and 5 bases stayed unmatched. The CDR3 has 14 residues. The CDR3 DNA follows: TGTGCCAGCAGCAACCGGGACTATCAAGAGACCCAGTACTTC. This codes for CASSNRDYQETQYF.

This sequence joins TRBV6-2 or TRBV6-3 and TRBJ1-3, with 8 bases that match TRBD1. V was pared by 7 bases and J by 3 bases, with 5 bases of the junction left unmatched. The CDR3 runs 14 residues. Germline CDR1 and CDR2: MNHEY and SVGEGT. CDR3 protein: CASIDGTGGNTIYF. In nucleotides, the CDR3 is TGTGCCAGCATCGACGGGACAGGTGGAAACACCATATATTTT.

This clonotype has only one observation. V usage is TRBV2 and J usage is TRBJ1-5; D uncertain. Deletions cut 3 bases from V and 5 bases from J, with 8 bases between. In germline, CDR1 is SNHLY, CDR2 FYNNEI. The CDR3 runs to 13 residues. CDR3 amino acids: CASSDWRDQPQHF. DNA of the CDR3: TGTGCCAGCAGTGATTGGAGGGATCAGCCCCAGCATTTT.

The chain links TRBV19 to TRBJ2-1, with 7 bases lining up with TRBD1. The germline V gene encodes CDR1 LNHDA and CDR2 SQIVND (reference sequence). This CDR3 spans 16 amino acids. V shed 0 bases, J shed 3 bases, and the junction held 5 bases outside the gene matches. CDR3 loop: CASSIETGVIYNEQFF. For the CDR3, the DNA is TGTGCCAGTAGTATAGAAACAGGGGTTATCTACAATGAGCAGTTCTTC.

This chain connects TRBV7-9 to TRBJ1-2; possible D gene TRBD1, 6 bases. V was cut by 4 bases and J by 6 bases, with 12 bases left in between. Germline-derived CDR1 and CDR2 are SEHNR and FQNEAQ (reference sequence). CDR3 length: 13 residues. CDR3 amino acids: CASSSPTGHGYTF. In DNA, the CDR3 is TGTGCCAGCAGCTCTCCGACAGGACATGGCTACACCTTC. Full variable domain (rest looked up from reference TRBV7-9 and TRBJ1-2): DTGVSQNPRHKITKRGQNVTFRCDPISEHNRLYWYRQTLGQGPEFLTYFQNEAQLEKSRLLSDRFSAERPKGSFSTLEIQRTEQGDSAMYLCASSSPTGHGYTFGSGTRLTVV.

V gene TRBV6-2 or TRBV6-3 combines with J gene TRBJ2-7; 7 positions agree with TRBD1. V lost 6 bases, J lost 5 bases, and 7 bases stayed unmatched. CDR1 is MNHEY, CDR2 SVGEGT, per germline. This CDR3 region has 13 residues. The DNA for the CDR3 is TGTGCCAGCAGCGGGGACAGCTTCCACGAGCAGTACGTC. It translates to CASSGDSFHEQYV.

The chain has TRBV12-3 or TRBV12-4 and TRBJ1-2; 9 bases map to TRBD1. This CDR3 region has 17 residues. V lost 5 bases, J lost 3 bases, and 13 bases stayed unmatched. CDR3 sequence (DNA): TGTGCCAGCAGTGACTTACAGGGGGCTGGGATAGACTATGGCTACACCTTC. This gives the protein CASSDLQGAGIDYGYTF.

The CDR3 DNA reads as TGTGCCAGCAGCTTAGGGCCTAGCGGGAACTACAATGAGCAGTTCTTC. Its protein is CASSLGPSGNYNEQFF. J is TRBJ2-1 and V is TRBV11-2; 9 nucleotides match TRBD2. In germline, CDR1 is SGHAT, CDR2 FQNNGV. The CDR3 spans 16 residues. The junction had 4 bases not matched to a gene; V was cut back by 1 base and J by 3 bases.

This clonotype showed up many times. The CDR3 DNA sequence: TGTGCCAGCAGCTTAGCGAGCGGTGGGGACAGGGTTGGGACTGAAGCTTTCTTT. Its translation: CASSLASGGDRVGTEAFF. The chain links TRBV7-8 to TRBJ1-1, with 9 bases lining up with TRBD1. CDR1 and CDR2 from the germline V gene are SGHVS and FQNEAQ. After removal of 0 bases from V and 5 bases from J, the junction contained 13 bases not matched to a gene. This CDR3 has 18 residues.

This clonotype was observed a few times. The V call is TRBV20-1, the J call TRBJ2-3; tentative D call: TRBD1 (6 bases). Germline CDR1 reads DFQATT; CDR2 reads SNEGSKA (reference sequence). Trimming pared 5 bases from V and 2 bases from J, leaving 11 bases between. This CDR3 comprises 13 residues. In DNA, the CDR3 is TGCAGTGCTTCGGACAGTTACACAGATACGCAGTATTTT. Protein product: CSASDSYTDTQYF.

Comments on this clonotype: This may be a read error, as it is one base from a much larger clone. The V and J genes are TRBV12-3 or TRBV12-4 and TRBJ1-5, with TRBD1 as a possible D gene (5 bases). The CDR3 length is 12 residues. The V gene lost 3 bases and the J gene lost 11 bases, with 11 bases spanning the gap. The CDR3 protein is CASSFPGQSQHF. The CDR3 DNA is TGTGCCAGCAGTTTCCCGGGGCAGTCCCAGCATTTT.

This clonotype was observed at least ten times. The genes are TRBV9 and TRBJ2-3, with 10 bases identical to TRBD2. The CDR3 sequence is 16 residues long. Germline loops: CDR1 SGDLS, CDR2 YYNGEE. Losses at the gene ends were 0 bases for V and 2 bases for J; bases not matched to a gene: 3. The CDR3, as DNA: TGTGCCAGCAGCGTAGGAGGACTAGCGGCCACAGATACGCAGTATTTT. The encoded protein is CASSVGGLAATDTQYF.

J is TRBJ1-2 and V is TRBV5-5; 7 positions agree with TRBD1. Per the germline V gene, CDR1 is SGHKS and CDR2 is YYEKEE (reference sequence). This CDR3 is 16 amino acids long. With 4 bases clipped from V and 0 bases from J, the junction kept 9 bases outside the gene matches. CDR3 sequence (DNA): TGTGCCAGCAGCGGAGGGGGCTGGGGGACTAACTATGGCTACACCTTC. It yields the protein CASSGGGWGTNYGYTF.

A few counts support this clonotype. CDR3 bases: TGTGCCAGCTCCGCAGTCAAGACCTACGAGCAGTACGTC. Its protein is CASSAVKTYEQYV. V and J are TRBV2 and TRBJ2-7; D is ambiguous. Trimming left V 8 bases short and J 2 bases short, with 13 bases between. This CDR3 comprises 13 residues. Per germline, CDR1 SNHLY and CDR2 FYNNEI.

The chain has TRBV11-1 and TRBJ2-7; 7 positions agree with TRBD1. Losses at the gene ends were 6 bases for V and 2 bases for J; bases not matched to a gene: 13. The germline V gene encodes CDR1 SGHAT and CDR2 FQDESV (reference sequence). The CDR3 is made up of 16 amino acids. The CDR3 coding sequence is TGTGCCAGCAGTAAGGGGGCTGAAGTCCGAACCTACGAGCAGTACGTC. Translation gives CASSKGAEVRTYEQYV.

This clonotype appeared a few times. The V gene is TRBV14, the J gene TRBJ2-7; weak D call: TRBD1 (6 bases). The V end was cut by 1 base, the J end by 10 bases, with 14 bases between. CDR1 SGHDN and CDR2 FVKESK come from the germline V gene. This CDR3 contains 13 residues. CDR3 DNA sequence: TGTGCCAGCAGCCAAGGACGAGGGGGTAACCAGTACGTC. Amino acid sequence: CASSQGRGGNQYV.

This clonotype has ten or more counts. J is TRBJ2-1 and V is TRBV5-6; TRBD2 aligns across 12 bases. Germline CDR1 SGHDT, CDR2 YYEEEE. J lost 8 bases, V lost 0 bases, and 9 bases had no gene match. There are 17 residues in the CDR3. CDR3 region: CASSLGLAGDLKDEQFF. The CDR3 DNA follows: TGTGCCAGCAGCTTGGGACTAGCGGGGGACCTTAAAGATGAGCAGTTCTTC.

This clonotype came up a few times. The CDR3 sequence is CATSGGVDNEQFF. CDR3 bases: TGTGCCACCAGCGGGGGGGTGGACAATGAGCAGTTCTTC. The V gene is TRBV15, the J gene TRBJ2-1; 7 bases fit TRBD2. The CDR3 runs to 13 residues. In germline, CDR1 is LNHNV, CDR2 YYDKDF (reference sequence). Unmatched junction bases numbered 3, after V lost 5 bases and J lost 5 bases.

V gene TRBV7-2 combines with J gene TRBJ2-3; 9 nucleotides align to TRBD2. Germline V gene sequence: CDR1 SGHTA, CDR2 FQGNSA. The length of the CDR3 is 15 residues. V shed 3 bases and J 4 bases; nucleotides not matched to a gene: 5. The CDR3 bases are TGTGCCAGCAGCTTGAGCGGGGGGACGGCAGATACGCAGTATTTT. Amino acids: CASSLSGGTADTQYF.

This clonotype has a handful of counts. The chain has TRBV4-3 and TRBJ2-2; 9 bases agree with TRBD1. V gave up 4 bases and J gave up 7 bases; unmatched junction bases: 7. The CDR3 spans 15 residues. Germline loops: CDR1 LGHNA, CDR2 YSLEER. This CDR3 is CASSPGQGFVGELFF. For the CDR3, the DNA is TGCGCCAGCAGCCCAGGACAGGGGTTTGTCGGGGAGCTGTTTTTT.

CDR3 DNA: TGCAGTGCTAGAGATCGGGCAGGGAGGTGGACTGAAGCTTTCTTT. It encodes CSARDRAGRWTEAFF. The chain recombines TRBV20-1 with TRBJ1-1; maybe TRBD1 (5 bases). The CDR3 is 15 residues long. V was trimmed by 0 bases and J by 5 bases, leaving 16 bases between them. Per the germline V gene, CDR1 is DFQATT and CDR2 is SNEGSKA (reference sequence).

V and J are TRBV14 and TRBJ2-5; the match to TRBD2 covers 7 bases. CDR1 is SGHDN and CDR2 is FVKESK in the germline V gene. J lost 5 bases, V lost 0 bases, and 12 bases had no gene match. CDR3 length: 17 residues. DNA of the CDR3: TGTGCCAGCAGCCAAGAAGCGGGACTACCGTTTGGGGAGACCCAGTACTTC. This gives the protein CASSQEAGLPFGETQYF.